The clone carrying this T cell receptor beta chain showed up just a few times. V lost 0 bases, J lost 7 bases, and 8 bases stayed unmatched. Germline-derived CDR1 and CDR2 are SGHNT and YYREEE (reference sequence). CDR3 length: 16 amino acids. The data originate from a study of human T cells and chemical hapten exposure. Study context: Affected patients, primarily female, had alopecia areata, totalis or universalis.

TCRdb processed the RACE reads anew with MiXCR; each CDR3 protein has one entry. The data contain just over 350,000 distinct CDR3 sequences, about 6.3% of them singletons. This sample's time point: patch test 2, 6 weeks after DPC sensitization. Documented treatment: therapeutic diphenylcyclopropenone sensitization with weekly scalp DPC. The genes are TRBV5-4 and TRBJ2-2; 8 nucleotides line up with TRBD1. This TCR derives from a woman aged 18-29 years with alopecia areata. Some clones in this sample may be carry-over from other donors' samples. The sequenced sample was whole blood, obtained in connection with sensitization to the hapten diphenylcyclopropenone (DPC). The CDR3 here is CASSLEGRGRVGELFF. CDR3 bases: TGTGCCAGCAGCTTGGAGGGCAGGGGGCGCGTCGGGGAGCTGTTTTTT.